This T cell receptor (beta chain) was sequenced in a study of identical twins. Broader study findings: Carriage of fewer insertions was seen in abundant cord blood beta clonotypes, whereas memory repertoires showed none.

TCRdb processed the 5' RACE reads anew with MiXCR; each CDR3 protein has one entry. Of roughly 770,000 distinct CDR3 sequences listed, about 20% are singletons. To note about this clonotype: Antigen unknown.

These same records also appear under a second study, on T cells expressing NK-cell markers.

The specimen sequenced was PBMCs. The clonotype comes from a woman aged 18-29 years in good health.

CDR3: CASSFDRTRTSYEQYF. CDR3 nucleotides: TGTGCCAGCAGCTTCGACAGGACTCGAACCTCCTACGAGCAGTACTTC. The J gene is TRBJ2-7, the V gene TRBV7-8, with D maybe TRBD1 (6 bases). Germline loops: CDR1 SGHVS, CDR2 FQNEAQ. The CDR3 loop spans 16 amino acids. V was shortened by 3 bases and J by 0 bases, with 15 bases between the two germline ends.